This T cell receptor beta chain was obtained from a study of shared clonotypes between healthy human individuals. Only in-frame clones appear in the TCRdb table, and some are missing; sequencing was by immunoSEQ multiplex PCR. The data show roughly 1,500,000 clones, around 98% seen once. CDR3 size: 16 residues. CDR1 and CDR2 from the germline V gene are KGHSH and LQKENI. Trimming removed 6 bases from V and 5 bases from J, with 20 bases in between. Findings of the study overall: Estimated clonotype richness was generally higher in naive than memory subsets. Incompleteness in sorted-subset sequencing, despite large depth, was shown by rarefaction.

Comments on this clone: Its target is not known.

The sequenced material came from naive CD4+ T cells sorted from blood. As to subset: CD45RA+ positively selected. The chain uses TRBV18 and TRBJ1-5, with D hard to call. The TCR sequence derives from a young man in good health. The CDR3 region is CASSPNLPGSDQPQHF. CDR3 bases: TGTGCCAGCTCCCCTAATCTCCCCGGGTCCGATCAGCCCCAGCATTTT.